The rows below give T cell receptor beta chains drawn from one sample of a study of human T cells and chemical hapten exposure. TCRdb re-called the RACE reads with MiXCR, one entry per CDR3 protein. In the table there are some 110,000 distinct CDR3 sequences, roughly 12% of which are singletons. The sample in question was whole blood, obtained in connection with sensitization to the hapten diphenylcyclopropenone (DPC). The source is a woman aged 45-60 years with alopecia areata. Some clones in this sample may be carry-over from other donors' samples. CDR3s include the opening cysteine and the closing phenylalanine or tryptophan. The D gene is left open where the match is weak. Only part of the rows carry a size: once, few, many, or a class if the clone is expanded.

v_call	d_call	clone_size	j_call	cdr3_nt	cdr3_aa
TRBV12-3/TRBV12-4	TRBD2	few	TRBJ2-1	TGTGCCAGCAGATCAGGGACTAGCGGGCCGATCAATGAGCAGTTCTTC	CASRSGTSGPINEQFF
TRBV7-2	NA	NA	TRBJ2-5	TGTGCCAGCAGCTTAGTCGGGCAAGAGACCCAGTACTTC	CASSLVGQETQYF
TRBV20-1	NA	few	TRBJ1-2	TGCAGTGCGAGACAGGAGGGGAACTATGGCTACACCTTC	CSARQEGNYGYTF
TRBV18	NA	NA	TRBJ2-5	TGTGCCAGCTCACCGAATGAACGCAGGAAAGAGACCCAGTACTTC	CASSPNERRKETQYF
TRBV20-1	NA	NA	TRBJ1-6	TGCAGTGCTAGGGTCTCGGGACATAATTCACCCCTCCACTTT	CSARVSGHNSPLHF
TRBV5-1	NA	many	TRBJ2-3	TGCGCCAGCAGCGACGGGACTAGCACAGATACGCAGTATTTT	CASSDGTSTDTQYF
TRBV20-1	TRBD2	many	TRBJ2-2	TGCAGTGCTGTCCGGGGGGGACACACCGGGGAGCTGTTTTTT	CSAVRGGHTGELFF
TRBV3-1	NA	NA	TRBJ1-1	TGTGCCAGCAGCCACCGCTGGGGGATGAACACTGAAGCTTTCTTT	CASSHRWGMNTEAFF
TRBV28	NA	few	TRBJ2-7	TGTGCCACCCTTAGACCCTCGAGCTCCTACGAGCAGTACTTC	CATLRPSSSYEQYF
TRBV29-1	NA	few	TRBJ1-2	TGCAGCGTTGAAGACAGTAACTATGGCTACACCTTC	CSVEDSNYGYTF
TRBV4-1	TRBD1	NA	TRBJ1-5	TGCGCCAGCAGCCAAAGAGGGGGCAGGGATGGTCAGCCCCAGCATTTT	CASSQRGGRDGQPQHF
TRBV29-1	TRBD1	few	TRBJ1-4	TGCAGCGTGGGGACAGGGCCCGAAAAACTGTTTTTT	CSVGTGPEKLFF
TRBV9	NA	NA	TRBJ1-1	TGTGCCAGCAGCCTCCTTGGGGCTAGCACTGAAGCTTTCTTT	CASSLLGASTEAFF
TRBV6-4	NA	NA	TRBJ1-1	TGTGCCAGCAGTGAGAATTTGGGGACTGAAGCTTTCTTT	CASSENLGTEAFF
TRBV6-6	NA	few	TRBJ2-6	TGTGCCAGCAGTTTTTTCCAGGGAAGCTCTGGGGCCAACGTCCTGACTTTC	CASSFFQGSSGANVLTF
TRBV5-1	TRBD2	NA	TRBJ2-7	TGCGCCAGCAGCGCGCGACTAGCGGGAGGAATAGACGAGCAGTACTTC	CASSARLAGGIDEQYF
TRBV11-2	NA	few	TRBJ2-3	TGTGCCAGCAGCTTAGTTCCGGGTCCTACAGATACGCAGTATTTT	CASSLVPGPTDTQYF
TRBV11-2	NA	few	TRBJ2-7	TGTGCCAGCAGCTTAGATTATCGCTACGAGCAGTACTTC	CASSLDYRYEQYF
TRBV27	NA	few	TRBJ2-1	TGTGCCAGCCGGATCCGGGACTTAGGGCCCAATGAGCAGTTCTTC	CASRIRDLGPNEQFF
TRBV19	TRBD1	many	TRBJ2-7	TGTGCCAGTAGATCCCCAGGGGGTGGAAATTACGAGCAGTACTTC	CASRSPGGGNYEQYF
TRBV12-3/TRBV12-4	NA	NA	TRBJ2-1	TGTGCCAGCAGTCTCCCCCCCAGCAATGAGCAGTTCTTC	CASSLPPSNEQFF
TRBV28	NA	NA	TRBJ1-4	TGTGCCAGCAGTGGGATGGGAGAAGCAACTAATGAAAAACTGTTTTTT	CASSGMGEATNEKLFF
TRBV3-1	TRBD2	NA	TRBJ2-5	TGTGCCAGCAGCCAAGATGCGGTAGCGGGGGGACAAGAGACCCAGTACTTC	CASSQDAVAGGQETQYF
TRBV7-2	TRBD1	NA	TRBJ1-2	TGTGCCAGCAGCCAATCGGGACAGGTACCCTATGGCTACACCTTC	CASSQSGQVPYGYTF
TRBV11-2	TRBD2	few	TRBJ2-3	TGTGCCAGCAGCTTAGATCTTATGGGACTAGCGGGGGGGCACCCCACAGATACGCAGTATTTT	CASSLDLMGLAGGHPTDTQYF
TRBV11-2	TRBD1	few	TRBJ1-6	TGTGCCAGCAGCTCGTCCGGGACAGTTTTAAGCTCCTATAATTCACCCCTCCACTTT	CASSSSGTVLSSYNSPLHF
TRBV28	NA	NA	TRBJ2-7	TGTGCCAGCAGTTTAGATATGGCTTCTGAGCAGTACTTC	CASSLDMASEQYF
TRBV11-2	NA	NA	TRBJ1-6	TGTGCCAGCAGCTTAGGGACGGCGGGCGTACCCGGATCACCCCTCCACTTT	CASSLGTAGVPGSPLHF